The 15 T cell receptor beta chains given below trace back to one sample, sequenced in a study of PD-1 blockade in classical Hodgkin lymphoma. Data came from immunoSEQ multiplex PCR; TCRdb stores just in-frame clones and leaves some out. The sample has roughly 9,000 clones, about 80% seen once. Autologous stem cell transplantation was followed by relapse in every patient, and brentuximab vedotin exposure varied. Purified CD4+ T cells were obtained from thawed PBMCs through magnetic negative selection. This specimen consisted of CD4+ T cells from blood, obtained at baseline. The receptor set was obtained from a human donor with classical Hodgkin lymphoma.

The CDR3 reads CASSELIAGELFF. In DNA, the CDR3 is TGTGCCAGCAGTGAACTTATTGCCGGGGAGCTGTTTTTT. The V call is TRBV6-1, the J call TRBJ2-2; no clear D gene. V lost 2 bases and J 6 bases, leaving 7 bases between the germline ends. The CDR3 is 13 residues long. Germline V gene data show CDR1 as MNHNS and CDR2 as SASEGT.

The chain recombines TRBV5-1 with TRBJ2-7, with D possibly called TRBD1 or TRBD2 (6 bases each). The CDR3 has 16 amino acids. The V and J ends lost 4 bases and 0 bases respectively, with 17 bases between them. The germline V gene encodes CDR1 SGHRS and CDR2 YFSETQ. The chain's CDR3 is CASSGGRSESSYEQYF. CDR3 nucleotides: TGCGCCAGCAGCGGGGGGCGTAGCGAGAGCTCCTACGAGCAGTACTTC.

The chain has TRBV18 and TRBJ2-5; tentatively, D is TRBD2 (5 bases). With 2 bases removed from V and 5 bases from J, the gap between germline ends came to 15 bases. CDR1 is KGHSH and CDR2 is LQKENI in the germline V gene. The CDR3 covers 15 residues. The CDR3 sequence is CASSPSTWTSETQYF. DNA for the CDR3: TGTGCCAGCTCACCATCCACCTGGACTTCGGAGACCCAGTACTTC.

The gene calls are TRBV7-9 and TRBJ2-2, with TRBD2 identical over 8 bases. The germline V gene has CDR1 SEHNR and CDR2 FQNEAQ (reference sequence). The length of the CDR3 is 15 residues. Unmatched junction bases numbered 3, after V lost 5 bases and J lost 1 base. The CDR3 DNA is TGTGCCAGCAGCCTTGCGGGGGGGAACACCGGGGAGCTGTTTTTT. It translates to CASSLAGGNTGELFF.

J is TRBJ1-1 and V is TRBV5-6; D is uncertain. Germline values: CDR1 SGHDT, CDR2 YYEEEE. Trimming shortened V by 0 bases and J by 1 base, and 7 bases separated the two germline ends. The CDR3 contains 14 residues. Written as DNA, the CDR3 is TGTGCCAGCAGCTTGGAGGCAGGGAACACTGAAGCTTTCTTT. Encoded protein: CASSLEAGNTEAFF.

The chain links TRBV28 to TRBJ1-4; no reliable D call. Germline V gene lookup returns CDR1 MDHEN and CDR2 SYDVKM. V lost 8 bases, J lost 4 bases, and 20 bases lay in between. CDR3 length: 16 amino acids. The CDR3 bases are TGTGCCAGCTCCCGACCGTTGGGCGGCTATAATGAAAAACTGTTTTTT. Amino acids: CASSRPLGGYNEKLFF.

The chain links TRBV11-3 to TRBJ2-3; 9 bases match TRBD1. CDR1 and CDR2 from the germline V gene are SGHNT and YENEEA. The CDR3 runs 17 residues. Trimming took 2 bases from V and 4 from J; bases not matched to a gene: 10. CDR3 residues: CASSLTYRGLNADTQYF. CDR3 coding DNA: TGTGCCAGCAGCTTAACCTACAGGGGGCTTAACGCAGATACGCAGTATTTT.

The chain combines TRBV6-5 with TRBJ1-3, with D unclear. The V gene's germline CDR1 is MNHEY and CDR2 SVGAGI. The length of the CDR3 is 15 residues. The V gene lost 0 bases and the J gene lost 7 bases, with 13 bases spanning the gap. The CDR3 reads CASSYSSFSGNTIYF. The DNA of the CDR3 is TGTGCCAGCAGTTACTCGAGTTTTTCGGGGAACACCATATATTTT.

The gene calls are TRBV4-1 and TRBJ2-7; D may correspond to TRBD1 or TRBD2 (5 bases each). Trimming removed 0 bases from V and 7 bases from J, with 25 bases in between. This CDR3 has 18 residues. The germline V gene encodes CDR1 MGHRA and CDR2 YSYEKL. In DNA form, the CDR3 reads TGCGCCAGCAGCCAAGAGGAGGTCGGCAGGGACCTTGTGAGAGAGCAGTACTTC. Protein: CASSQEEVGRDLVREQYF.

This clone has only one observation. The chain is built from TRBV27 and TRBJ2-3; 7 bases match TRBD2. The V segment lost 6 bases and the J segment 4 bases; nucleotides outside the gene matches: 7. The CDR3 covers 14 residues. Per germline, CDR1 MNHEY and CDR2 SMNVEV (reference sequence). CDR3 amino acids: CASRSAGRSDTQYF. Written as DNA, the CDR3 is TGTGCCAGCAGATCAGCGGGAAGGTCAGATACGCAGTATTTT.

The CDR3 nucleotides read TGTGCCAGCAGTTACTCGGGACAGAAGAATGAGCAGTTCTTC. Translated: CASSYSGQKNEQFF. The chain has TRBV6-6 and TRBJ2-1, with TRBD1 identical over 7 bases. Per the germline V gene, CDR1 is MNHNY and CDR2 is SVGAGI (reference sequence). There are 14 residues in the CDR3. V lost 0 bases to trimming and J lost 7 bases; unmatched junction nucleotides: 3.

The chain uses TRBV23-1 and TRBJ2-7; D may match TRBD1 or TRBD2 (6 bases each). TRBV23-1 is annotated as an ORF whose role is uncertain. This CDR3 contains 15 residues. The V and J ends lost 1 base and 5 bases respectively, with 15 bases between them. The CDR3 region has the DNA TGCGCCAGCAGTCAATGGCCCCCCCGGGGGCACGAGCAGTACTTC. This translates into CASSQWPPRGHEQYF.

This sequence joins TRBV10-3 and TRBJ2-2; 12 positions agree with TRBD1. CDR3 length: 16 amino acids. The V gene's germline CDR1 is ENHRY and CDR2 SYGVKD. The V gene end was trimmed by 5 bases and the J gene end by 7 bases; junction bases not matched to a gene: 8. CDR3 in amino acids: CAISRSGTGGIGELFF. The CDR3 DNA follows: TGTGCCATCAGTAGGTCCGGGACAGGGGGCATCGGGGAGCTGTTTTTT.

The chain couples TRBV9 to TRBJ2-7; 7 bases line up with TRBD2. CDR1 and CDR2 (germline): SGDLS, YYNGEE. Losses at the gene ends were 6 bases for V and 2 bases for J; bases not matched to a gene: 14. The CDR3 is 16 amino acids. The CDR3 sequence: CASTRGEGVLTYEQYF. The CDR3 nucleotides are TGTGCCAGCACCCGGGGGGAGGGAGTCCTAACCTACGAGCAGTACTTC.

The chain has TRBV30 and TRBJ1-1; no reliable D call. Germline values: CDR1 GTSNPN, CDR2 SVGIG (reference sequence). CDR3 length: 13 residues. V lost 0 bases and J 6 bases, leaving 11 bases between the germline ends. CDR3 in amino acids: CAWSVFSGAEAFF. DNA for the CDR3: TGTGCCTGGAGTGTATTCTCTGGGGCTGAAGCTTTCTTT. The full variable domain, completed using reference TRBV30 and TRBJ1-1, is SQTIHQWPATLVQPVGSPLSLECTVEGTSNPNLYWYRQAAGRGLQLLFYSVGIGQISSEVPQNLSASRPQDRQFILSSKKLLLSDSGFYLCAWSVFSGAEAFFGQGTRLTVV.